Presented here are 31 T cell receptor beta chains from one specimen sequenced in a study of T cells after posttransplantation cyclophosphamide. Measured with immunoSEQ multiplex PCR; TCRdb has only the in-frame clones, and not every one. The profile covers some 40,000 clones, none occurring a single time. Sequencing input: PBMCs. The source is a man aged 25 to 45 in good health and a related stem cell transplant donor.

In its sample, this clone was seen many times. The CDR3 here is CASGFGRGAFF. CDR3 sequence (DNA): TGTGCTAGTGGTTTTGGAAGGGGAGCTTTCTTT. The genes are TRBV12-5 and TRBJ1-1, with D tentatively TRBD1 (5 bases). The CDR3 is made up of 11 amino acids. Germline CDR1 LGHNT, CDR2 FRNRAP. The V end was cut by 3 bases, the J end by 10 bases, with 9 bases between.

This clone was seen a handful of times. The V call is TRBV28, the J call TRBJ1-2; D is perhaps TRBD1 (6 bases). V gave up 6 bases and J gave up 2 bases, with 10 bases separating them. This CDR3 comprises 13 residues. The V gene's germline CDR1 is MDHEN and CDR2 SYDVKM. CDR3 bases: TGTGCCAGCAGGGACAGAATGAACTATGGCTACACCTTC. Translating gives CASRDRMNYGYTF.

This clone was counted at least ten times. The chain links TRBV7-8 to TRBJ1-2; tentatively, D is TRBD1 (6 bases). Germline values: CDR1 SGHVS, CDR2 FQNEAQ. V lost 4 bases to trimming and J lost 5 bases, with 14 bases between them. This CDR3 is built from 14 residues. CDR3 amino acids: CASSYKQGGYGYTF. The CDR3 region has the DNA TGTGCCAGCAGCTATAAACAGGGAGGTTATGGCTACACCTTC.

This clone was seen many times. The CDR3 coding sequence is TGTGCCAGCACCTTGTTTGGGGGGTACACTGAAGCTTTCTTT. This translates into CASTLFGGYTEAFF. The J gene is TRBJ1-1, the V gene TRBV12-3 or TRBV12-4, with D possibly matching TRBD1 (5 bases). The CDR3 is made up of 14 amino acids. The germline V and J ends were trimmed by 7 bases and 3 bases, with 15 bases remaining between them.

This clone was counted at least ten times. The chain has TRBV18 and TRBJ1-4, with D possibly matching TRBD1 (6 bases). Trimming shortened V by 3 bases and J by 0 bases, and 14 bases separated the two germline ends. The CDR3 is made up of 17 amino acids. The germline gives CDR1 KGHSH, CDR2 LQKENI. The CDR3 sequence is CASSPLPGAATNEKLFF. The CDR3, as DNA: TGTGCCAGCTCACCCCTCCCAGGGGCAGCAACTAATGAAAAACTGTTTTTT.

The rearrangement joins TRBV28 to TRBJ1-1; 7 bases align to TRBD1. V gave up 0 bases and J gave up 1 base; unmatched junction bases: 2. The CDR3 is made up of 15 amino acids. Germline lookup yields CDR1 MDHEN and CDR2 SYDVKM. CDR3 region: CASSLWGQSNTEAFF. The CDR3 nucleotides read TGTGCCAGCAGTTTATGGGGACAGTCGAACACTGAAGCTTTCTTT. Full variable domain (rest looked up from reference TRBV28 and TRBJ1-1): DVKVTQSSRYLVKRTGEKVFLECVQDMDHENMFWYRQDPGLGLRLIYFSYDVKMKEKGDIPEGYSVSREKKERFSLILESASTNQTSMYLCASSLWGQSNTEAFFGQGTRLTVV.

Ten or more counts support this clone. This chain links TRBV5-4 with TRBJ2-1; weak D call: TRBD1 (6 bases). This CDR3 comprises 15 residues. Germline V gene lookup returns CDR1 SGHNT and CDR2 YYREEE (reference sequence). V was trimmed by 7 bases and J by 4 bases, leaving 18 bases between them. CDR3 in amino acids: CASRPRQDLYNEQFF. The CDR3 nucleotides are TGTGCCAGCCGACCCCGACAGGACCTATACAATGAGCAGTTCTTC.

This clone has a handful of counts. V usage is TRBV7-2 and J usage is TRBJ1-2; D remains unclear. From germline, CDR1 is SGHTA and CDR2 FQGNSA. This CDR3 is 14 amino acids long. The germline V and J ends were trimmed by 5 bases and 1 base, with 11 bases remaining between them. The CDR3 protein is CASSPQALNYGYTF. For the CDR3, the DNA is TGTGCCAGCAGCCCCCAGGCCCTTAACTATGGCTACACCTTC.

This clone was observed at least ten times. The rearrangement links TRBV13 to TRBJ2-2, with 7 bases identical to TRBD1. Trimming removed 6 bases from V and 4 bases from J; junction bases left unmatched: 5. CDR1 is PRHDT and CDR2 is FYEKMQ in the germline V gene (reference sequence). The CDR3 loop spans 14 amino acids. CDR3 residues: CASRRTGGTGELFF. The CDR3 DNA follows: TGTGCCAGCAGGAGGACAGGTGGCACCGGGGAGCTGTTTTTT.

In its sample, this clone was seen many times. This chain joins TRBV12-3 or TRBV12-4 and TRBJ1-3, with 7 nucleotides matching TRBD1. V gave up 2 bases and J gave up 4 bases; unmatched junction bases: 5. This CDR3 contains 15 residues. The CDR3 coding sequence is TGTGCCAGCAGTTTAAGGGGGCCTCAAGGAAACACCATATATTTT. Its protein is CASSLRGPQGNTIYF.

This clone was detected ten times or more. The gene calls are TRBV4-2 and TRBJ2-1, with 11 bases aligning to TRBD2. Germline CDR1 LGHNA, CDR2 YNFKEQ. The CDR3 is 15 amino acids. J lost 4 bases, V lost 5 bases, and 4 bases had no gene match. CDR3 DNA: TGTGCCAGCAGCTCCATAGCGGGGGGGTACAATGAGCAGTTCTTC. As protein: CASSSIAGGYNEQFF.

This clone was detected ten times or more. The CDR3 DNA is TGTGCCAGCAGCTTGAGAAACTCGATGTACGAGCAGTACTTC. Translation gives CASSLRNSMYEQYF. The chain links TRBV5-5 to TRBJ2-7; no firm D call. Germline values: CDR1 SGHKS, CDR2 YYEKEE (reference sequence). V was pared by 1 base and J by 4 bases, with 12 bases between. The CDR3 totals 14 residues.

The rearrangement uses TRBV14 and TRBJ1-2; D call uncertain. CDR1 is SGHDN and CDR2 is FVKESK in the germline V gene. The CDR3 has 13 amino acids. The ends were cut back, 1 base at V and 8 bases at J, with 11 bases in the middle. In DNA, the CDR3 is TGTGCCAGCAGCCAAGTAACATCCCAAGGCTACACCTTC. This sequence encodes CASSQVTSQGYTF. The full variable domain, with the rest looked up from reference TRBV14 and TRBJ1-2, is EAGVTQFPSHSVIEKGQTVTLRCDPISGHDNLYWYRRVMGKEIKFLLHFVKESKQDESGMPNNRFLAERTGGTYSTLKVQPAELEDSGVYFCASSQVTSQGYTFGSGTRLTVV.

This clone was counted many times. The rearrangement joins TRBV19 to TRBJ2-3, with TRBD1 matching over 12 bases. The CDR3 length is 15 residues. Germline V lookup: CDR1 LNHDA, CDR2 SQIVND (reference sequence). Trimming removed 8 bases from V and 0 bases from J; junction bases left unmatched: 3. The CDR3 protein is CASGGQGASTDTQYF. Here the CDR3 DNA reads TGTGCCAGTGGGGGACAGGGGGCAAGCACAGATACGCAGTATTTT.

This clone came up many times. The chain employs TRBV5-1 and TRBJ1-1; 8 bases fit TRBD1. Germline CDR1 reads SGHRS; CDR2 reads YFSETQ. Trimming cost V 1 base and J 3 bases; bases outside gene matches: 5. The CDR3 extends over 15 amino acids. CDR3 DNA sequence: TGCGCCAGCAGCTTGTTCAGGGGGCGGGACACTGAAGCTTTCTTT. Amino acid sequence: CASSLFRGRDTEAFF.

This clone was seen repeatedly, ten times or more. V is TRBV7-9 and J is TRBJ1-5, with 8 bases lining up with TRBD1. The CDR3 spans 14 residues. The germline V gene has CDR1 SEHNR and CDR2 FQNEAQ (reference sequence). Trimming took 5 bases from V and 5 from J; bases not matched to a gene: 5. The CDR3 DNA reads as TGTGCCAGCAGCCTCGGGACAGGTCATCAGCCCCAGCATTTT. Translating it yields CASSLGTGHQPQHF.

This clone occurred many times. The chain carries TRBV19 and TRBJ1-2; TRBD1 matches 8 bases. Trimming cost V 6 bases and J 8 bases; bases outside gene matches: 8. The V gene's germline CDR1 is LNHDA and CDR2 SQIVND (reference sequence). This CDR3 contains 13 residues. CDR3 coding DNA: TGTGCCAGTAGCCGGACAGGGAGCGAAGGCTACACCTTC. Translated, it gives CASSRTGSEGYTF. The full variable domain, in which reference TRBV19 and TRBJ1-2 provide the parts outside the CDR3, is DGGITQSPKYLFRKEGQNVTLSCEQNLNHDAMYWYRQDPGQGLRLIYYSQIVNDFQKGDIAEGYSVSREKKESFPLTVTSAQKNPTAFYLCASSRTGSEGYTFGSGTRLTVV.

At least ten counts were recorded for this clone. The V call is TRBV7-3, the J call TRBJ2-7; perhaps TRBD1 as D (5 bases). Per germline, CDR1 SGHTA and CDR2 FQGTGA. The V and J ends lost 0 bases and 6 bases respectively, with 15 bases between them. The CDR3 length is 15 residues. CDR3 coding DNA: TGTGCCAGCAGCTTAACAACAGGTCCTTATTCCGAGCAGTACTTC. This encodes CASSLTTGPYSEQYF.

This clone was counted many times. The chain employs TRBV19 and TRBJ1-6; 7 nucleotides align to TRBD1. This CDR3 is 16 amino acids long. The germline V gene encodes CDR1 LNHDA and CDR2 SQIVND (reference sequence). After removal of 4 bases from V and 10 bases from J, the junction contained 13 bases not matched to a gene. CDR3 loop: CASSTRTTGSGSPLHF. CDR3 sequence (DNA): TGTGCCAGTAGTACCCGGACGACAGGGTCAGGATCACCCCTCCACTTT.

The sample holds many counts of this clone. The rearrangement links TRBV27 to TRBJ2-1, with 7 bases lining up with TRBD1. The junction had 8 bases not matched to a gene; V was cut back by 4 bases and J by 5 bases. The CDR3 covers 15 residues. Per the germline V gene, CDR1 is MNHEY and CDR2 is SMNVEV (reference sequence). In DNA, the CDR3 is TGTGCCAGCAGTTATCGCGACAGGGATGACAATGAGCAGTTCTTC. Its translation is CASSYRDRDDNEQFF.

This clone was picked up many times. The chain employs TRBV19 and TRBJ2-2; TRBD1 agrees at 7 bases. Trimming removed 5 bases from V and 1 base from J; junction bases left unmatched: 7. The CDR3 consists of 16 residues. Germline V CDR1 and CDR2: LNHDA, SQIVND (reference sequence). The CDR3, as DNA: TGTGCCAGTAGTGTCACAGGGGTAAGGAACACCGGGGAGCTGTTTTTT. Its translation is CASSVTGVRNTGELFF. The variable domain in full, completed from reference TRBV19 and TRBJ2-2, reads DGGITQSPKYLFRKEGQNVTLSCEQNLNHDAMYWYRQDPGQGLRLIYYSQIVNDFQKGDIAEGYSVSREKKESFPLTVTSAQKNPTAFYLCASSVTGVRNTGELFFGEGSRLTVL.

A few counts support this clone. V and J are TRBV18 and TRBJ2-5, with D perhaps matching TRBD1 (7 bases). The germline CDR1 and CDR2 sequences are KGHSH and LQKENI. Trimming left V 1 base short and J 4 bases short, with 13 bases between. CDR3 length equals 15 residues. The CDR3 spells CASSPHTGEAETQYF. The CDR3 region has the DNA TGTGCCAGCTCACCACATACAGGGGAGGCAGAGACCCAGTACTTC.

The genes are TRBV11-3 and TRBJ2-2, with 15 bases fitting TRBD2. CDR1 SGHNT and CDR2 YENEEA come from the germline V gene. V trimming: 6 bases; J trimming: 0 bases; junction bases outside the gene matches: 5. The CDR3 contains 18 residues. This CDR3 reads CASRGGLAGGTNTGELFF. CDR3 DNA: TGTGCCAGCAGGGGGGGACTAGCGGGGGGCACGAACACCGGGGAGCTGTTTTTT. The variable domain in full, completed from reference TRBV11-3 and TRBJ2-2, reads EAGVVQSPRYKIIEKKQPVAFWCNPISGHNTLYWYLQNLGQGPELLIRYENEEAVDDSQLPKDRFSAERLKGVDSTLKIQPAELGDSAVYLCASRGGLAGGTNTGELFFGEGSRLTVL.

There are many counts of this clone. The V and J genes are TRBV5-1 and TRBJ2-7; 9 nucleotides line up with TRBD1. Losses at the gene ends were 4 bases for V and 0 bases for J; bases not matched to a gene: 5. Per germline, CDR1 SGHRS and CDR2 YFSETQ. This CDR3 contains 15 residues. The CDR3 sequence: CASSPRDRVSYEQYF. CDR3 bases: TGCGCCAGCAGCCCCCGGGACAGGGTCTCCTACGAGCAGTACTTC.

This clone was found many times. The chain employs TRBV6-1 and TRBJ1-4; TRBD1 agrees at 7 bases. J gave up 8 bases and V 10 bases, and 7 bases lay outside the gene matches. Germline assignment: CDR1 MNHNS and CDR2 SASEGT. The CDR3 runs 12 residues. In DNA form, the CDR3 reads TGTGCCATCGACAGGGTTGGCGAAAAACTGTTTTTT. Protein: CAIDRVGEKLFF.

This clone has just a few counts. The rearrangement joins TRBV15 to TRBJ1-3; a possible D gene is TRBD1 (6 bases). CDR3 length: 16 amino acids. The germline V gene encodes CDR1 LNHNV and CDR2 YYDKDF (reference sequence). V was clipped by 5 bases and J by 0 bases, with 14 bases between them. DNA of the CDR3: TGTGCCACCAGCCTGGGGACAACTCACTCTGGAAACACCATATATTTT. Residues: CATSLGTTHSGNTIYF.

The chain joins TRBV11-2 to TRBJ2-5; 8 bases match TRBD2. Trimming took 5 bases from V and 6 from J; bases not matched to a gene: 5. The CDR3 is made up of 13 amino acids. Germline CDR1 and CDR2: SGHAT and FQNNGV. As DNA, the CDR3 is TGTGCCAGCAGCGTCGGGGGGGCCAAGACCCAGTACTTC. Encoded protein: CASSVGGAKTQYF.

Many counts were recorded for this clone. The chain couples TRBV5-4 to TRBJ2-7; 10 bases are a match to TRBD1. V was clipped by 0 bases and J by 4 bases; unmatched bases: 4. CDR3 size: 15 residues. Germline V gene sequence: CDR1 SGHNT, CDR2 YYREEE (reference sequence). CDR3 sequence (DNA): TGTGCCAGCAGCTTGGGAGGGACAGGGGCGTACGAGCAGTACTTC. Translation: CASSLGGTGAYEQYF.

This clone was found many times. This chain uses TRBV6-2 or TRBV6-3 with TRBJ2-7; D not resolved. The germline gives CDR1 MNHEY, CDR2 SVGEGT. The CDR3 has 12 amino acids. Trimming removed 6 bases from V and 4 bases from J, with 10 bases in between. CDR3 in DNA: TGTGCCAGCAGCCGCGGCCCTTACGAGCAGTACTTC. It codes for CASSRGPYEQYF.

This clone turned up a few times. V gene TRBV2 combines with J gene TRBJ2-5, with D tentatively TRBD2 (5 bases). Germline V lookup: CDR1 SNHLY, CDR2 FYNNEI. The CDR3 contains 14 residues. V was clipped by 2 bases and J by 5 bases, with 12 bases between them. CDR3 region: CASSELSGGETQYF. The CDR3 bases are TGTGCCAGCAGTGAATTGAGCGGCGGGGAGACCCAGTACTTC. The full variable domain, its missing parts supplied by reference TRBV2 and TRBJ2-5, is EPEVTQTPSHQVTQMGQEVILRCVPISNHLYFYWYRQILGQKVEFLVSFYNNEISEKSEIFDDQFSVERPDGSNFTLKIRSTKLEDSAMYFCASSELSGGETQYFGPGTRLLVL.

This clone was counted at least ten times. J is TRBJ2-1 and V is TRBV4-2, with 12 bases aligning to TRBD2. The CDR3 length is 16 residues. J was trimmed by 9 bases and V by 4 bases; bases with no gene match: 10. CDR1 and CDR2 from the germline V gene are LGHNA and YNFKEQ. The CDR3 nucleotides read TGTGCCAGCAGCCCCCTAGCGGGGGGGTCTAACGGTGAGCAGTTCTTC. Its translation: CASSPLAGGSNGEQFF.